Listed here are 22 T cell receptor beta chains from one sample, sequenced in a study of T-cell memory formation after mild COVID-19. TCRdb used MiXCR to reprocess the 5' RACE reads, holding one entry per CDR3 protein. The sample comprises under 110,000 distinct CDR3 sequences, 15% to 20% of which are singletons, and 28% rests with the top ten. Sequencing was performed on PBMCs or a T cell subset sorted from them (not recorded which). The receptors were gathered from an adult woman who had mild COVID-19 (a few samples of this study predate the infection). Cell type and time point are not known.

This clonotype came up once. The rearrangement joins TRBV15 to TRBJ2-1, with D possibly being TRBD2 (6 bases). CDR1 and CDR2 from the germline V gene are LNHNV and YYDKDF (reference sequence). Trimming took 0 bases from V and 4 from J, leaving 7 bases between them. The CDR3 loop spans 14 amino acids. CDR3: CATSRDRGYNEQFF. As DNA, the CDR3 is TGTGCCACCAGCAGAGATCGGGGGTACAATGAGCAGTTCTTC.

This clonotype was detected only once. The missing conserved phenylalanine or tryptophan at the end of this CDR3 makes a read error likely. The rearrangement joins TRBV10-3 to TRBJ2-7; 12 bases agree with TRBD2. Germline CDR1 and CDR2: ENHRY and SYGVKD. The CDR3 is made up of 15 amino acids. V shed 10 bases and J 4 bases; nucleotides not matched to a gene: 11. Written as DNA, the CDR3 is TGTGCCACTAATACCGGACTAGCGGGATCTTACGAGCAGTACATC. This gives the protein CATNTGLAGSYEQYI.

The J gene is TRBJ2-3, the V gene TRBV24-1, with D tentatively TRBD1 (6 bases). V was trimmed by 4 bases and J by 6 bases, leaving 16 bases between them. The CDR3 spans 15 residues. Germline lookup yields CDR1 KGHDR and CDR2 SFDVKD. The CDR3: CATSEWDTVADTQYF. The CDR3 DNA reads TGTGCCACCAGTGAGTGGGACACCGTCGCGGATACGCAGTATTTT.

This clonotype showed up just a few times. The J gene is TRBJ2-3, the V gene TRBV2; D not certain. V was shortened by 2 bases and J by 6 bases, with 12 bases between the two germline ends. There are 14 residues in the CDR3. Germline lookup yields CDR1 SNHLY and CDR2 FYNNEI. CDR3 protein: CASSELTPGDTQYF. In DNA form, the CDR3 reads TGTGCCAGCAGTGAATTGACTCCAGGTGATACGCAGTATTTT.

This clonotype came up a few times. This chain connects TRBV29-1 to TRBJ1-1; a possible D gene is TRBD1 (6 bases). This CDR3 is 13 amino acids long. V lost 6 bases and J 3 bases, leaving 14 bases between the germline ends. Germline-derived CDR1 and CDR2 are SQVTM and ANQGSEA. The CDR3 is CSVRSGEHTEAFF. CDR3 coding DNA: TGCAGCGTGAGGTCAGGGGAACACACTGAAGCTTTCTTT.

J is TRBJ1-2 and V is TRBV4-3; no clear D. Trimming pared 1 base from V and 3 bases from J, leaving 12 bases between. This CDR3 contains 15 residues. CDR1 and CDR2 from the germline V gene are LGHNA and YSLEER. The DNA of the CDR3 is TGCGCCAGCAGCCAAGGGCCAGAGACCTACTATGGCTACACCTTC. Translating gives CASSQGPETYYGYTF.

The table lists this clonotype with a few counts. J is TRBJ2-1 and V is TRBV7-9; D might be TRBD2 (6 bases). The V and J ends lost 4 bases and 6 bases respectively, with 7 bases between them. In germline, CDR1 is SEHNR, CDR2 FQNEAQ (reference sequence). CDR3 length equals 12 residues. The CDR3 sequence: CASSWDFNEQFF. DNA of the CDR3: TGTGCCAGCAGCTGGGACTTCAATGAGCAGTTCTTC.

This clonotype was detected only a few times. The chain uses TRBV9 and TRBJ2-3; D uncertain. This CDR3 region has 14 residues. The V and J ends lost 0 bases and 4 bases respectively, with 9 bases between them. Germline assignment: CDR1 SGDLS and CDR2 YYNGEE. The CDR3 bases are TGTGCCAGCAGCGTAGGCCTACACCCAGATACGCAGTATTTT. Translated: CASSVGLHPDTQYF. The full variable domain, its missing parts supplied by reference TRBV9 and TRBJ2-3, is DSGVTQTPKHLITATGQRVTLRCSPRSGDLSVYWYQQSLDQGLQFLIQYYNGEERAKGNILERFSAQQFPDLHSELNLSSLELGDSALYFCASSVGLHPDTQYFGPGTRLTVL.

The genes are TRBV29-1 and TRBJ2-5; unclear D gene. Germline CDR1 and CDR2: SQVTM and ANQGSEA. Trimming removed 0 bases at V and 2 bases at J, with 10 bases between. The CDR3 is 14 amino acids. Here the CDR3 reads CSVEEGWRQETQYF. DNA of the CDR3: TGCAGCGTTGAAGAGGGATGGCGGCAAGAGACCCAGTACTTC.

This clonotype came up a few times. This rearrangement joins TRBV12-3 or TRBV12-4 to TRBJ2-1, with D unclear. Deletions cut 8 bases from V and 9 bases from J, with 14 bases between. The CDR3 consists of 12 residues. CDR3 region: CASGIGEPEQFF. The CDR3 DNA reads as TGTGCCAGCGGGATCGGAGAACCTGAGCAGTTCTTC.

The chain joins TRBV7-8 to TRBJ2-5, with unresolved D. Trimming removed 3 bases at V and 5 bases at J, with 10 bases between. This CDR3 has 13 residues. Per the germline V gene, CDR1 is SGHVS and CDR2 is FQNEAQ. The CDR3 reads CASSFRLEETQYF. The CDR3 DNA follows: TGTGCCAGCAGCTTTCGACTGGAGGAGACCCAGTACTTC.

This rearrangement joins TRBV7-8 to TRBJ2-7; 7 bases are shared with TRBD1. CDR3 size: 14 residues. Looked up from germline, CDR1 is SGHVS and CDR2 is FQNEAQ. V dropped 1 base and J dropped 3; count of bases not matched to a gene: 3. DNA for the CDR3: TGTGCCAGCAGCTTAGAGGCAGGGGGCTACGAGCAGTACTTC. Encoded protein: CASSLEAGGYEQYF.

This clonotype was found a few times. The V and J genes are TRBV5-1 and TRBJ2-7; D assignment may be TRBD1 or TRBD2 (6 bases each). This CDR3 spans 15 amino acids. Between the trimmed V and J ends, which lost 1 base and 1 base, there was a span of 12 bases. CDR1 is SGHRS, CDR2 YFSETQ, per germline. As DNA, the CDR3 is TGCGCCAGCAGCTTGACGGGGGCTGCGTCCTACGAGCAGTACTTC. Residues: CASSLTGAASYEQYF.

This sequence joins TRBV18 and TRBJ2-7; no clear D gene. The ends were cut back, 3 bases at V and 1 base at J, with 10 bases in the middle. The V gene's germline CDR1 is KGHSH and CDR2 LQKENI. The CDR3 is made up of 14 amino acids. This chain's CDR3 is CASSPPIGSYEQYF. CDR3 bases: TGTGCCAGCTCACCCCCCATAGGATCCTACGAGCAGTACTTC.

In this sample, this clonotype turned up a few times. The V gene is TRBV5-1, the J gene TRBJ2-5; 11 nucleotides agree with TRBD1. The CDR3 is made up of 14 amino acids. The V gene's germline CDR1 is SGHRS and CDR2 YFSETQ. Trimming at V came to 0 bases and at J to 8 bases, leaving 3 bases not matched to a gene. Here the CDR3 reads CASSLEGQGDTQYF. CDR3 in DNA: TGCGCCAGCAGCTTGGAGGGACAGGGGGACACCCAGTACTTC.

This rearrangement joins TRBV11-2 to TRBJ2-1; 11 bases line up with TRBD2. V shed 5 bases, J shed 13 bases, and the junction held 13 bases outside the gene matches. The CDR3 contains 15 residues. CDR1 is SGHAT and CDR2 is FQNNGV in the germline V gene. CDR3 loop: CASSQGVGLADLQFF. The DNA for the CDR3 is TGTGCCAGCAGCCAAGGGGTGGGACTAGCGGATCTACAGTTCTTC.

The gene calls are TRBV4-1 and TRBJ2-7; the match to TRBD2 covers 9 bases. The V gene's germline CDR1 is MGHRA and CDR2 YSYEKL. V was clipped by 3 bases and J by 2 bases; unmatched bases: 5. The CDR3 covers 15 residues. CDR3 loop: CASSHLLAGPYEQYF. CDR3 bases: TGCGCCAGCAGCCATCTGCTAGCGGGGCCCTACGAGCAGTACTTC.

The V call is TRBV4-1, the J call TRBJ2-7; D is perhaps TRBD2 (5 bases). V lost 5 bases to trimming and J lost 7 bases, with 15 bases between them. From germline, CDR1 is MGHRA and CDR2 YSYEKL. CDR3 length equals 13 residues. The CDR3 nucleotides read TGCGCCAGCAGCTACCGGGAACTAGGGGAGCAGTACTTC. Its translation: CASSYRELGEQYF.

The chain employs TRBV29-1 and TRBJ2-1; D is perhaps TRBD2 (6 bases). The germline gives CDR1 SQVTM, CDR2 ANQGSEA. This CDR3 region has 16 residues. V dropped 4 bases and J dropped 3 bases, with 19 bases sitting between them. The CDR3 protein is CSVVGGFDGLYNEQFF. CDR3 bases: TGCAGCGTTGTTGGAGGGTTCGATGGGCTCTACAATGAGCAGTTCTTC.

The V gene is TRBV5-1, the J gene TRBJ2-3, with 8 bases identical to TRBD2. Germline CDR1 is SGHRS and CDR2 is YFSETQ. The V and J ends lost 2 bases and 3 bases, in that order; junction bases with no gene match: 5. CDR3 size: 15 residues. Here the CDR3 reads CASSLIGGETDTQYF. The CDR3, as DNA: TGCGCCAGCAGCTTAATCGGGGGGGAAACAGATACGCAGTATTTT. The variable domain in full, with the rest retrieved from reference TRBV5-1 and TRBJ2-3, is KAGVTQTPRYLIKTRGQQVTLSCSPISGHRSVSWYQQTPGQGLQFLFEYFSETQRNKGNFPGRFSGRQFSNSRSEMNVSTLELGDSALYLCASSLIGGETDTQYFGPGTRLTVL.

The count of this clonotype is one. At one boundary the junction diverges from the germline segment, which might be a read error. The chain couples TRBV6-4 to TRBJ1-1; 7 bases align to TRBD1. This CDR3 has 15 residues. CDR1 and CDR2 from the germline V gene are MRHNA and SNTAGT. CDR3: CASSPRGGENTESFF. The DNA of the CDR3 is TGTGCCAGCAGTCCAAGAGGGGGCGAGAACACTGAATCTTTCTTT.

There are a few counts of this clonotype. The chain links TRBV7-8 to TRBJ2-7; D gene ambiguous. V lost 0 bases and J 3 bases, leaving 9 bases between the germline ends. This CDR3 comprises 14 residues. CDR1 and CDR2 from the germline V gene are SGHVS and FQNEAQ. The CDR3 nucleotides read TGTGCCAGCAGCTTAGCAGGGCCGGGCTACGAGCAGTACTTC. This codes for CASSLAGPGYEQYF. Variable domain in full (rest from reference TRBV7-8 and TRBJ2-7): GAGVSQSPRYKVAKRGQDVALRCDPISGHVSLFWYQQALGQGPEFLTYFQNEAQLDKSGLPSDRFFAERPEGSVSTLKIQRTQQEDSAVYLCASSLAGPGYEQYFGPGTRLTVT.